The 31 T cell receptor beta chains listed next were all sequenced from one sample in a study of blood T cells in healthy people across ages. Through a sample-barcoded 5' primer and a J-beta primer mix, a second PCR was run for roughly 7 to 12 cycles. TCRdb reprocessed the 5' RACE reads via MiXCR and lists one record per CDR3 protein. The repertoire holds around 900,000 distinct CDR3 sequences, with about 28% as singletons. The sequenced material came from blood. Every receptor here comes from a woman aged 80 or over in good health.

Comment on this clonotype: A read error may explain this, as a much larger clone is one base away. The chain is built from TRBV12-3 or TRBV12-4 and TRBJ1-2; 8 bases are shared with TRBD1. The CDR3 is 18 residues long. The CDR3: CARRPRTGTPLPFYGYTF. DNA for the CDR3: TGTGCCCGCAGACCCCGGACAGGGACCCCGCTCCCCTTCTATGGCTACACCTTC.

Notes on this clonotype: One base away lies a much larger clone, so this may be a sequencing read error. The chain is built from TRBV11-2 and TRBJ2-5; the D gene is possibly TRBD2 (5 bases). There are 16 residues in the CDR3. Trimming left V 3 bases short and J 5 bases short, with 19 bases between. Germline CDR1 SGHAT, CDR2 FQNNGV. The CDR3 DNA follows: TGTGCCAGCAGCTTTCTTACCCGACTAACGGCGGAGACCCAGTACTTC. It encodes CASSFLTRLTAETQYF.

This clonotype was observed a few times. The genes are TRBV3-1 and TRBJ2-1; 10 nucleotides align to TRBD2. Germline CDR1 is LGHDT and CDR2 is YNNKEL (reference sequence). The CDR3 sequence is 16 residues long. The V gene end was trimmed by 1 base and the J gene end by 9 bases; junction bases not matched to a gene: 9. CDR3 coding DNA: TGTGCCAGCAGCCAAGCCCCAGCGGGGGGGCTGGGTGAGCAGTTCTTC. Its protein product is CASSQAPAGGLGEQFF.

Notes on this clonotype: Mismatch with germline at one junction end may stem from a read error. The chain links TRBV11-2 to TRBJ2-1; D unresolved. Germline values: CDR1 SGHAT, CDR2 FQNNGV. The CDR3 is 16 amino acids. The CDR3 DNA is TGTGCCAGCAGCTTAGGAGGCACGGCGGCCCCCAATGTGCAGTTCTTC. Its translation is CASSLGGTAAPNVQFF.

CDR3 bases: TGTGCCAGCACCCTATTCCTGGATCAGTACTACAATGAGCAGTTCTTC. Its translation: CASTLFLDQYYNEQFF. V and J are TRBV6-1 and TRBJ2-1; D uncertain. This CDR3 is built from 16 residues. V lost 7 bases to trimming and J lost 3 bases, with 19 bases between them. Looked up from germline, CDR1 is MNHNS and CDR2 is SASEGT.

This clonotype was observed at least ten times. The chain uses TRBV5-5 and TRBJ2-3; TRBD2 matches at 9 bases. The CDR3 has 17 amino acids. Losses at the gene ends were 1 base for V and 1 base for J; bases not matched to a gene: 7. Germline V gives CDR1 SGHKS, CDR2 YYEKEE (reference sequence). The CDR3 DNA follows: TGTGCCAGCAGCTTGACTCCCGTAGCGGGGGGCACAGATACGCAGTATTTT. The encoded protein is CASSLTPVAGGTDTQYF. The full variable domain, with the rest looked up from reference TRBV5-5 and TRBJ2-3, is DAGVTQSPTHLIKTRGQQVTLRCSPISGHKSVSWYQQVLGQGPQFIFQYYEKEERGRGNFPDRFSARQFPNYSSELNVNALLLGDSALYLCASSLTPVAGGTDTQYFGPGTRLTVL.

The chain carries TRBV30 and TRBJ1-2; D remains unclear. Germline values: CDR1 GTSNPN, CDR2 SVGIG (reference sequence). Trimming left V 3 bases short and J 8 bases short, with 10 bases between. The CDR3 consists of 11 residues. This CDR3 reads CAWRSGEGYTF. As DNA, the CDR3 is TGTGCCTGGAGGTCCGGGGAGGGCTACACCTTC. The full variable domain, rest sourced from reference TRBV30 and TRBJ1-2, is SQTIHQWPATLVQPVGSPLSLECTVEGTSNPNLYWYRQAAGRGLQLLFYSVGIGQISSEVPQNLSASRPQDRQFILSSKKLLLSDSGFYLCAWRSGEGYTFGSGTRLTVV.

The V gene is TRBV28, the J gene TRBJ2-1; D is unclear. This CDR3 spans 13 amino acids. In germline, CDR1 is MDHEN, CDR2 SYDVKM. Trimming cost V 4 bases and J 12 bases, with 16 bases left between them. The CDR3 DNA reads TGTGCCAGCAGTTATCTGACCTCCTACGTGCAGTTCTTC. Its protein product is CASSYLTSYVQFF.

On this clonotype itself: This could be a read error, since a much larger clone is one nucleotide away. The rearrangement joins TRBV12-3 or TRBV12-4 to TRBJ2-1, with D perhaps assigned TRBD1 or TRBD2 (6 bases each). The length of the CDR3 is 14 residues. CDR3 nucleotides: TGTACCAGCAGGTTGGGGGGCTTCTACAATGAGCAGTTCTTC. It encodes CTSRLGGFYNEQFF.

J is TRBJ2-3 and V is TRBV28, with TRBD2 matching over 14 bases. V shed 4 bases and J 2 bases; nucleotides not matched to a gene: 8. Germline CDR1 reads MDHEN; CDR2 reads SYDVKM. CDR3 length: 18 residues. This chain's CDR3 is CASSSSGLAGAHTDTQYF. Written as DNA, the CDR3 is TGTGCCAGCAGTTCCTCGGGACTAGCGGGGGCCCACACAGATACGCAGTATTTT.

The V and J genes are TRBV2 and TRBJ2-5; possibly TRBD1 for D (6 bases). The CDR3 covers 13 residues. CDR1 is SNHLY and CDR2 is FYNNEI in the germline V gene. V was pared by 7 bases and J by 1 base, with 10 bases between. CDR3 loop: CASTGTSQETQYF. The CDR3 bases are TGTGCCAGCACCGGGACATCCCAAGAGACCCAGTACTTC.

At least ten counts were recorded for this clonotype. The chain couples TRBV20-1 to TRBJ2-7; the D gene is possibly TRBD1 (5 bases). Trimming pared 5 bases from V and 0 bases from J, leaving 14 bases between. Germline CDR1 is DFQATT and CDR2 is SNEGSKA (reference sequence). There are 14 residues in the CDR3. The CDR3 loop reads CSAPPTGRSYEQYF. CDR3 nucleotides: TGCAGTGCTCCCCCAACAGGACGCTCCTACGAGCAGTACTTC.

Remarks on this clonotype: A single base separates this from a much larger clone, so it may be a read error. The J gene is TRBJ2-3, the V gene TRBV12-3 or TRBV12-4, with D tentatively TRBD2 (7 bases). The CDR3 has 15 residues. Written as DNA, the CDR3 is TGTGCCAGCAGCGAAGAGGGGGGGATCGCAGATATGCAGTATTTT. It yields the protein CASSEEGGIADMQYF.

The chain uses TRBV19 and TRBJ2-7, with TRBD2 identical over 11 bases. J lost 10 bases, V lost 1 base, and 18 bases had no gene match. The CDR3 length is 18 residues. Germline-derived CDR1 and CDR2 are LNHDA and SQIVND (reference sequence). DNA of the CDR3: TGTGCCAGTAGTATAGGAATAGCGGGGGGGCCAGTCGAAGAGGCCCAGTACTTC. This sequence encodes CASSIGIAGGPVEEAQYF.

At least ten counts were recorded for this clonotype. The CDR3 DNA sequence: TGTGCCAGCACCGAGATGGGCGTACTAGAGGTACACAATGAGCAGTTCTTC. Amino acid sequence: CASTEMGVLEVHNEQFF. The chain joins TRBV7-2 to TRBJ2-1; D perhaps matches TRBD2 (5 bases). Trimming took off 7 bases at V and 5 bases at J, with 24 bases between the two ends. CDR3 length equals 17 residues. The germline gives CDR1 SGHTA, CDR2 FQGNSA.

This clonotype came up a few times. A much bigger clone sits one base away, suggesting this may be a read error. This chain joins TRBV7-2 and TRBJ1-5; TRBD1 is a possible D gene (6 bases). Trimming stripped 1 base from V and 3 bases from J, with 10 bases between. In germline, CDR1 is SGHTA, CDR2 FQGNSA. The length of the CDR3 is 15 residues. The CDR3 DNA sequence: TGTGCCAGCAGCTTAGTTTCAGGGGACAATCAGCCCCAGCATTTT. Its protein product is CASSLVSGDNQPQHF.

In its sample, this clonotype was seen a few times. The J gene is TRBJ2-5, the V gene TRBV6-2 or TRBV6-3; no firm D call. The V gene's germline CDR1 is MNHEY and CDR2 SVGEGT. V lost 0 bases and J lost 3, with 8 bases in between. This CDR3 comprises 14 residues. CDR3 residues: CASSYSKGKETQYF. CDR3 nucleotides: TGTGCCAGCAGTTACTCGAAAGGAAAAGAGACCCAGTACTTC.

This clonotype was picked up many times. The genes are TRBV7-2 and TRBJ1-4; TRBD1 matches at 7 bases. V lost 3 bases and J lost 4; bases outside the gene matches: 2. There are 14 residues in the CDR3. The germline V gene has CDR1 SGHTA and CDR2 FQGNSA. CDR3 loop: CASSLGQYNEKLFF. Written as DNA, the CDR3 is TGTGCCAGCAGCTTGGGACAGTATAATGAAAAACTGTTTTTT. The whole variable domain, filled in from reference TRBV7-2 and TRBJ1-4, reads GAGVSQSPSNKVTEKGKDVELRCDPISGHTALYWYRQSLGQGLEFLIYFQGNSAPDKSGLPSDRFSAERTGGSVSTLTIQRTQQEDSAVYLCASSLGQYNEKLFFGSGTQLSVL.

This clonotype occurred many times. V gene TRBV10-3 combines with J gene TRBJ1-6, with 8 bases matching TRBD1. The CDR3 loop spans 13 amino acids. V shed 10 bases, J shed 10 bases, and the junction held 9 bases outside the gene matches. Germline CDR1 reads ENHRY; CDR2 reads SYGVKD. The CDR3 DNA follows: TGTGCCAACCGAGGACAGGGTGGATCACCCCTCCACTTT. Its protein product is CANRGQGGSPLHF.

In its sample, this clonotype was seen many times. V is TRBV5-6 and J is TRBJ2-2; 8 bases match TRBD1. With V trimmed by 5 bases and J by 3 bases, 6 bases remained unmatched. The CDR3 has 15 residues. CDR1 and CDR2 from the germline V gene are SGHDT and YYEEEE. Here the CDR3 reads CASRSRDRYTGELFF. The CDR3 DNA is TGTGCCAGCAGAAGCCGGGACAGGTACACCGGGGAGCTGTTTTTT.

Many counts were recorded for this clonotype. The CDR3 coding sequence is TGTGCCAGCAGCTTAGAGGTCAGGGTGAGTGAGCAGTTCTTC. This encodes CASSLEVRVSEQFF. V usage is TRBV7-6 and J usage is TRBJ2-1, with a tentative D call TRBD1 (5 bases). The CDR3 is 14 residues long. V lost 1 base and J 9 bases, leaving 13 bases between the germline ends. Per germline, CDR1 SGHVS and CDR2 FNYEAQ.

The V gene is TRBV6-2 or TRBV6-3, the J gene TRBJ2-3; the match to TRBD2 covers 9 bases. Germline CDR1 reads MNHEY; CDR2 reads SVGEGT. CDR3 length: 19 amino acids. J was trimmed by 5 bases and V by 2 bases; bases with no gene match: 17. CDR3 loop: CASSYVGGGAGGRRDTQYF. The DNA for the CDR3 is TGTGCCAGCAGTTACGTTGGCGGGGGGGCCGGTGGGAGGAGAGATACGCAGTATTTT.

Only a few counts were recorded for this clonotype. The CDR3 sequence is CASSLRAGYSDEQFF. In nucleotides, the CDR3 is TGTGCCAGCAGCTTAAGGGCAGGATATAGTGATGAGCAGTTCTTC. The V gene is TRBV7-3, the J gene TRBJ2-1; no firm D call. The germline V gene has CDR1 SGHTA and CDR2 FQGTGA. The CDR3 is 15 residues long. The germline V and J ends were trimmed by 1 base and 8 bases, with 15 bases remaining between them.

CDR3 nucleotides: TGTGCCAGCAGCCAAGGGACGAACACGCCAGCTTTCTTT. Protein sequence: CASSQGTNTPAFF. V gene TRBV14 combines with J gene TRBJ1-1; unclear D gene. Germline CDR1 SGHDN, CDR2 FVKESK. Trimming took 1 base from V and 10 from J, leaving 13 bases between them. CDR3 length: 13 residues.

CDR3 bases: TGCGCCAGCAGCTCCAGACTAGCGGGGGGTGCACAGTTCTTC. Encoded protein: CASSSRLAGGAQFF. V gene TRBV5-1 combines with J gene TRBJ2-1, with TRBD2 matching over 13 bases. V dropped 3 bases and J dropped 13; count of bases not matched to a gene: 7. Germline V CDR1 and CDR2: SGHRS, YFSETQ. CDR3 length: 14 amino acids. Drawing the rest from reference TRBV5-1 and TRBJ2-1, the complete variable domain is KAGVTQTPRYLIKTRGQQVTLSCSPISGHRSVSWYQQTPGQGLQFLFEYFSETQRNKGNFPGRFSGRQFSNSRSEMNVSTLELGDSALYLCASSSRLAGGAQFFGPGTRLTVL.

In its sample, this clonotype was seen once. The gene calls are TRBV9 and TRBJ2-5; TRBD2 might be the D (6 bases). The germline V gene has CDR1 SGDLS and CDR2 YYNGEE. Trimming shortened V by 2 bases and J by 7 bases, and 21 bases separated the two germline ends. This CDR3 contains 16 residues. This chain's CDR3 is CASSVGRRGGWGTQYF. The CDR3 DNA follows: TGTGCCAGCAGCGTCGGTCGGCGGGGAGGTTGGGGGACCCAGTACTTC.

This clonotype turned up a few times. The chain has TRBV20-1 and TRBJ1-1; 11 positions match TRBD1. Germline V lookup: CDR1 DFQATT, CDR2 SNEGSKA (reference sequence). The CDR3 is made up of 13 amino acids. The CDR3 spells CRGDRGSNTEAFF. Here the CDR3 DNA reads TGCAGGGGGGACAGGGGGTCCAACACTGAAGCTTTCTTT.

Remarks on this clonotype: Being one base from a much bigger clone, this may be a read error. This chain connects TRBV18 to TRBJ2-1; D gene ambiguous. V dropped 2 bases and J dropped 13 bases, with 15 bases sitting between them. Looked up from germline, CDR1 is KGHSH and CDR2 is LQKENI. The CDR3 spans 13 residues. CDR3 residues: CASSPVSGETQFF. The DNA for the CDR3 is TGTGCCAGCTCACCAGTCAGTGGAGAGACCCAGTTCTTC.

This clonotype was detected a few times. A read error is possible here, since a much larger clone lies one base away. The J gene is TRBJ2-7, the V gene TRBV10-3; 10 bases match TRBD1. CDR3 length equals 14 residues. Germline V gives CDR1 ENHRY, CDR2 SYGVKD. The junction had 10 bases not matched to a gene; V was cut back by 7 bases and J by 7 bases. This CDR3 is CAINRDRGYNEQYF. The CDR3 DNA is TGTGCCATCAACCGGGACAGGGGCTACAATGAGCAGTACTTC.

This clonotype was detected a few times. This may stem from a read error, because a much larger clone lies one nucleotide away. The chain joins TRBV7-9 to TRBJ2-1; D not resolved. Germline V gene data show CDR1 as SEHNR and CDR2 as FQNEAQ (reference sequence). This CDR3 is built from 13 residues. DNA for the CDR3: TGTTCCAGCAGCTCCGAGGCCCCCAATGAGCAGTTCTTC. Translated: CSSSSEAPNEQFF.

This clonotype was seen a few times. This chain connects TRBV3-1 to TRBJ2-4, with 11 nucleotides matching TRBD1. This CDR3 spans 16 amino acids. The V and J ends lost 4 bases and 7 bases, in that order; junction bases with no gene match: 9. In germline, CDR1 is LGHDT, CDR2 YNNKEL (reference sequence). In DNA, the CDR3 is TGTGCCAGCAGCCCTTCCTCCGGGACAGGGGGGAACATTCAGTACTTC. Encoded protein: CASSPSSGTGGNIQYF.